What follows are 20 T cell receptor beta chains derived from one specimen sequenced in a study of blood T cells in healthy people across ages (dated by TCRdb to 2014 to 2015). The library was built by means of 5' RACE. The sample was run on an Illumina HiSeq 2500. A second PCR of roughly 6 to 11 cycles was run with a J-beta primer mix and a sample-barcoded 5' primer. TCRdb reanalyzed the raw reads on its own, using fastp at Q25 for trimming and MiXCR for clone calling, and kept in-frame beta chains. Each entry merges the rows of one CDR3 protein and shows their most common DNA and genes. The sample table lists 920,000 or so distinct CDR3 sequences, roughly 45% of them with a count of one. Around 18% of the sample comes from the top ten. Material: blood. Every receptor here comes from a woman aged 55-70 years in good health.

The rearrangement uses TRBV20-1 and TRBJ2-1; 7 bases agree with TRBD2. The CDR3 has 15 residues. With 2 bases clipped from V and 1 base from J, the junction kept 5 bases outside the gene matches. In germline, CDR1 is DFQATT, CDR2 SNEGSKA (reference sequence). The CDR3 spells CSARPSSGSYNEQFF. CDR3 DNA: TGCAGTGCTAGACCGTCTAGCGGTTCCTACAATGAGCAGTTCTTC.

J is TRBJ2-1 and V is TRBV29-1; D ambiguous. Germline CDR1 is SQVTM and CDR2 is ANQGSEA. The CDR3 is 15 amino acids. Trimming left V 1 base short and J 0 bases short, with 10 bases between. The CDR3 sequence is CSVEGLVSSYNEQFF. CDR3 nucleotides: TGCAGCGTTGAAGGGCTGGTTAGCTCCTACAATGAGCAGTTCTTC.

This clonotype was counted between two and nine times. V and J are TRBV27 and TRBJ2-5; no reliable D call. The CDR3 covers 14 residues. Trimming pared 3 bases from V and 6 bases from J, leaving 14 bases between. Germline CDR1 and CDR2: MNHEY and SMNVEV (reference sequence). The CDR3 coding sequence is TGTGCCAGCAGTTTTTCCCGGTTTTTTAAGACCCAGTACTTC. It specifies CASSFSRFFKTQYF.

This chain links TRBV10-2 with TRBJ1-5, with D unresolved. The germline V gene has CDR1 WSHSY and CDR2 SAAADI. Trimming took off 7 bases at V and 0 bases at J, with 10 bases between the two ends. The CDR3 is 14 residues long. CDR3 DNA sequence: TGCGCCAGCACGGATGTGCATAGCAATCAGCCCCAGCATTTT. Translation: CASTDVHSNQPQHF.

The chain has TRBV20-1 and TRBJ1-1; 9 bases line up with TRBD1. In germline, CDR1 is DFQATT, CDR2 SNEGSKA (reference sequence). The CDR3 has 14 amino acids. Trimming cost V 6 bases and J 0 bases; bases outside gene matches: 5. The CDR3 loop reads CSAPGTGMNTEAFF. The DNA of the CDR3 is TGCAGTGCCCCCGGGACAGGGATGAACACTGAAGCTTTCTTT.

This clonotype was counted only a few times. The gene calls are TRBV18 and TRBJ2-1; 10 bases match TRBD2. This CDR3 region has 15 residues. Germline CDR1 is KGHSH and CDR2 is LQKENI. J lost 6 bases, V lost 3 bases, and 5 bases had no gene match. Here the CDR3 reads CASSPRLAGFNEQFF. CDR3 nucleotide sequence: TGTGCCAGCTCACCCAGACTAGCGGGCTTCAATGAGCAGTTCTTC. Using reference TRBV18 and TRBJ2-1 for the parts outside the CDR3, the full variable domain is NAGVMQNPRHLVRRRGQEARLRCSPMKGHSHVYWYRQLPEEGLKFMVYLQKENIIDESGMPKERFSAEFPKEGPSILRIQQVVRGDSAAYFCASSPRLAGFNEQFFGPGTRLTVL.

In this sample, this clonotype turned up a few times. J is TRBJ2-1 and V is TRBV12-5, with D unclear. Germline assignment: CDR1 LGHNT and CDR2 FRNRAP. This CDR3 is 11 amino acids long. Trimming shortened V by 1 base and J by 12 bases, and 7 bases separated the two germline ends. The CDR3 nucleotides read TGTGCTAGTGGTTTGGGTCTAGGGCAGTTCTTC. Translating gives CASGLGLGQFF.

The rearrangement joins TRBV7-9 to TRBJ2-4, with a tentative D call TRBD2 (6 bases). Deletions cut 5 bases from V and 6 bases from J, with 26 bases between. The CDR3 covers 18 residues. Germline V gene sequence: CDR1 SEHNR, CDR2 FQNEAQ (reference sequence). In DNA, the CDR3 is TGTGCCAGCAGCCCCCGCCGGGAGACCTCGGGGAATCGAAACATTCAGTACTTC. Protein product: CASSPRRETSGNRNIQYF.

In this sample, this clonotype turned up many times. The chain links TRBV5-1 to TRBJ2-5; no definite D call. The CDR3 sequence is 14 residues long. The V end lost 4 bases, the J end lost 1 base, and 11 bases lay between the germline ends. From germline, CDR1 is SGHRS and CDR2 YFSETQ. The CDR3 protein is CASSPGGVQETQYF. The DNA of the CDR3 is TGCGCCAGCAGCCCTGGTGGGGTCCAAGAGACCCAGTACTTC. The whole variable domain, filled in from reference TRBV5-1 and TRBJ2-5, reads KAGVTQTPRYLIKTRGQQVTLSCSPISGHRSVSWYQQTPGQGLQFLFEYFSETQRNKGNFPGRFSGRQFSNSRSEMNVSTLELGDSALYLCASSPGGVQETQYFGPGTRLLVL.

The CDR3 sequence is CASSFTGGWQPQHF. DNA for the CDR3: TGTGCCAGCAGTTTTACAGGGGGTTGGCAGCCCCAGCATTTT. This chain links TRBV6-2 or TRBV6-3 with TRBJ1-5; 8 bases line up with TRBD1. V shed 4 bases, J shed 7 bases, and the junction held 6 bases outside the gene matches. CDR1 is MNHEY, CDR2 SVGEGT, per germline. This CDR3 spans 14 amino acids.

The gene calls are TRBV27 and TRBJ1-6, with D possibly matching TRBD1 (5 bases). The CDR3 consists of 16 residues. CDR1 and CDR2 (germline): MNHEY, SMNVEV (reference sequence). V lost 3 bases, J lost 6 bases, and 15 bases lay in between. The CDR3 DNA reads TGTGCCAGCAGTTTCCGGTTCCAGGGCATTAATTCACCCCTCCACTTT. As protein: CASSFRFQGINSPLHF.

The V gene is TRBV15, the J gene TRBJ2-3; a weak D match, TRBD1 (6 bases). V lost 4 bases to trimming and J lost 0 bases, with 11 bases between them. Per the germline V gene, CDR1 is LNHNV and CDR2 is YYDKDF (reference sequence). The CDR3 is made up of 15 amino acids. Here the CDR3 reads CATSKGERSTDTQYF. CDR3 nucleotide sequence: TGTGCCACCAGCAAGGGGGAGAGAAGCACAGATACGCAGTATTTT.

The chain couples TRBV28 to TRBJ1-5; D gene uncertain. V lost 1 base and J lost 9, with 16 bases in between. The CDR3 has 15 amino acids. Germline lookup yields CDR1 MDHEN and CDR2 SYDVKM. The CDR3 region has the DNA TGTGCCAGCAGTTTATTGGTACGGTCCAATAGGCCCCAGCATTTT. Protein: CASSLLVRSNRPQHF.

With respect to this clonotype: A much larger clone differs by one base, so this may be a read error. This chain uses TRBV20-1 with TRBJ2-7; TRBD2 matches 9 bases. The germline V gene encodes CDR1 DFQATT and CDR2 SNEGSKA (reference sequence). V lost 3 bases, J lost 1 base, and 7 bases stayed unmatched. This CDR3 contains 15 residues. The CDR3 spells CSASGLTSGSYEQYF. In DNA form, the CDR3 reads TGCAGTGCTAGTGGTTTAACTAGCGGGTCCTACGAGCAGTACTTC.

As to this clonotype: One junction end disagrees with the germline gene, perhaps due to a read error. The J gene is TRBJ2-5, the V gene TRBV6-2 or TRBV6-3, with 8 bases lining up with TRBD1. With the DNA end fitting TRBJ2-4 better, the J assignment may be wrong. CDR1 is MNHEY, CDR2 SVGEGT, per germline. CDR3 size: 14 residues. The CDR3 bases are TGTGCCGGCAGAACAGGGGGGTCCAAAAACATTCAGTACTTC. Translating it yields CAGRTGGSKNIQYF.

As regards this clonotype: Being one base from a much bigger clone, this may be a read error. The CDR3 protein is CSARILGGQFF. DNA for the CDR3: TGCAGTGCTAGAATCTTGGGGGGGCAGTTCTTC. This rearrangement joins TRBV20-1 to TRBJ2-1; weak D call: TRBD2 (6 bases). The V end was cut by 2 bases, the J end by 12 bases, with 11 bases between. CDR1 and CDR2 (germline): DFQATT, SNEGSKA (reference sequence). This CDR3 comprises 11 residues.

The chain recombines TRBV9 with TRBJ2-5, with TRBD1 identical over 7 bases. Near its end, the DNA agrees better with TRBJ2-7, so the J call may be wrong. The CDR3 contains 14 residues. CDR1 is SGDLS and CDR2 is YYNGEE in the germline V gene. The CDR3 DNA reads TGTGCCAGCAGCGTAGGGGACAGTGGCCTCGAGCAGTACTTC. Translated: CASSVGDSGLEQYF.

The chain recombines TRBV7-8 with TRBJ2-1, with TRBD2 identical over 8 bases. The end of the DNA is better explained by TRBJ2-7, so the J call may be wrong. This CDR3 region has 19 residues. Germline V CDR1 and CDR2: SGHVS, FQNEAQ. CDR3 DNA sequence: TGTGCCAGCAGATTGACTAGCGCCACCTACACACGGGGCTACAATGAGCAGTACTTC. This sequence encodes CASRLTSATYTRGYNEQYF.

The table lists this clonotype with a few counts. The chain is built from TRBV6-5 and TRBJ2-3; D call uncertain. The CDR3 consists of 15 residues. V lost 2 bases, J lost 0 bases, and 9 bases lay in between. In germline, CDR1 is MNHEY, CDR2 SVGAGI. DNA of the CDR3: TGTGCCAGCAGTTACGGCCAGGCTAGCACAGATACGCAGTATTTT. It encodes CASSYGQASTDTQYF.

The chain has TRBV28 and TRBJ1-4, with TRBD1 matching over 9 bases. Germline V CDR1 and CDR2: MDHEN, SYDVKM. This CDR3 contains 15 residues. After removal of 2 bases from V and 7 bases from J, the junction contained 5 bases not matched to a gene. The DNA of the CDR3 is TGTGCCAGCAGTTTAACAGGACAGGGGTTTGAAAAACTGTTTTTT. Amino acid sequence: CASSLTGQGFEKLFF.